This entry concerns a single TCR beta chain. The data were taken from a study of blood T cell repertoires in COVID-19. Germline CDR1 MNHNS, CDR2 SASEGT. CDR3 length: 16 amino acids. J gave up 8 bases and V 4 bases, and 11 bases lay outside the gene matches. The participants were between roughly 18 and 89 years old and came from 24 US areas. Study processing details: Amplification with reference gene primers provided the estimates of nucleated cell counts. The repertoire was sequenced with immunoSEQ multiplex PCR; TCRdb's copy has only in-frame clones and lacks some. The V and J calls and clone size come from that table; D and trimming were worked out from the DNA. The table lists about 220,000 clones, 82% of them singletons, with 3% to 4% in the top ten.

J is TRBJ2-3 and V is TRBV6-1, with 11 bases identical to TRBD2. The sample comprised PBMCs or T cells enriched from blood (not recorded which). The sequence was obtained from a woman aged 60-75 years who had recovered from COVID-19. CDR3 region: CASSGRLAGGSGTQYF. CDR3 coding DNA: TGTGCCAGCAGTGGGCGTCTAGCGGGGGGATCAGGTACGCAGTATTTT.